The 32 T cell receptor beta chains reported below all come from one sample, sequenced in a study of molecular identifiers for immune sequencing clone quantification (dated by TCRdb to between 2017 and 2018). Libraries were made using PCR. TCRdb shows the sequencer as Illumina HiSeq 4000. TCRdb's own reprocessing of the public reads used fastp at Q25 and MiXCR and kept productive beta chains. When rows share a CDR3 protein, they turn into one entry using the most common DNA and genes. A total of some 650,000 distinct CDR3 sequences appear in this sample, around 20% of them only once. Of the sample, roughly 0.9% is held by the ten largest clones. The specimen sequenced was naive CD8+ T cells from blood, with Jurkat cell RNA spiked in. Sample cell subset or site, as interpreted from the label and publication: FACS-sorted CD8+CD4-CCR7+CD45RA+ naive T cells. Every receptor here comes from a human donor in good health. Some libraries in this study had Jurkat cell RNA spiked in.

The chain is built from TRBV24-1 and TRBJ2-1; D not resolved. The CDR3 extends over 13 amino acids. Between the trimmed V and J ends, which lost 0 bases and 9 bases, there was a span of 8 bases. CDR1 and CDR2 from the germline V gene are KGHDR and SFDVKD. The CDR3, as DNA: TGTGCCACCAGTGATTTGAAGGGTAGTGAGCAGTTCTTC. Translating it yields CATSDLKGSEQFF.

This clonotype was counted many times. The chain joins TRBV7-3 to TRBJ2-5; 9 positions agree with TRBD1. Per the germline V gene, CDR1 is SGHTA and CDR2 is FQGTGA. CDR3 length: 15 residues. Losses at the gene ends were 4 bases for V and 0 bases for J; bases not matched to a gene: 3. The CDR3 bases are TGTGCCAGCAGCTCGGGACAGGGCAACCAAGAGACCCAGTACTTC. It yields the protein CASSSGQGNQETQYF. Based on the CDR3 plus reference TRBV7-3 and TRBJ2-5, the full variable domain is GAGVSQTPSNKVTEKGKYVELRCDPISGHTALYWYRQSLGQGPEFLIYFQGTGAADDSGLPNDRFFAVRPEGSVSTLKIQRTERGDSAVYLCASSSGQGNQETQYFGPGTRLLVL.

The chain carries TRBV6-1 and TRBJ2-1, with D tentatively TRBD2 (5 bases). Trimming stripped 3 bases from V and 0 bases from J, with 9 bases between. The CDR3 covers 15 residues. Germline V gene lookup returns CDR1 MNHNS and CDR2 SASEGT. Here the CDR3 reads CASSEAGNSYNEQFF. The DNA of the CDR3 is TGTGCCAGCAGTGAGGCCGGGAACTCCTACAATGAGCAGTTCTTC.

The chain employs TRBV27 and TRBJ1-2, with a possible D match to TRBD1 (5 bases). Per the germline V gene, CDR1 is MNHEY and CDR2 is SMNVEV (reference sequence). CDR3 size: 13 residues. Trimming took 4 bases from V and 2 from J, leaving 8 bases between them. CDR3 DNA: TGTGCCAGCAGTTCAGGGAGCAACTATGGCTACACCTTC. Amino acid sequence: CASSSGSNYGYTF.

As regards this clonotype: Because the CDR3 is missing its conserved closing phenylalanine or tryptophan, this is likely a read error. This chain connects TRBV28 to TRBJ2-5; 7 bases match TRBD1. Germline loops: CDR1 MDHEN, CDR2 SYDVKM. This CDR3 spans 13 amino acids. For the CDR3, the DNA is TGTGCCATTCAGGACAGGCGCCAAGAGGCCCAGTACCTC. Residues: CAIQDRRQEAQYL.

About this clonotype itself: This could be a read error, since a much larger clone is one nucleotide away. V gene TRBV7-9 combines with J gene TRBJ2-2; D may be TRBD2 (6 bases). From germline, CDR1 is SEHNR and CDR2 FQNEAQ (reference sequence). The CDR3 is made up of 19 amino acids. V shed 7 bases and J shed 0 bases, with 24 bases lying between them. CDR3 in amino acids: CASTGLPAVVFANTGELFF. CDR3 bases: TGTGCCAGCACCGGACTACCAGCGGTAGTCTTCGCGAACACCGGGGAGCTGTTTTTT.

This clonotype was found many times. J is TRBJ2-3 and V is TRBV4-3; weak D call: TRBD2 (5 bases). The germline gives CDR1 LGHNA, CDR2 YSLEER. With 1 base removed from V and 1 base from J, the gap between germline ends came to 12 bases. CDR3 length: 16 residues. CDR3 region: CASSQVISEGTDTQYF. For the CDR3, the DNA is TGCGCCAGCAGCCAAGTAATTAGCGAGGGCACAGATACGCAGTATTTT.

This clonotype was observed at least ten times. The V and J genes are TRBV4-1 and TRBJ2-7, with 7 bases matching TRBD2. The CDR3 consists of 14 residues. Germline lookup yields CDR1 MGHRA and CDR2 YSYEKL. The junction had 1 base not matched to a gene; V was cut back by 1 base and J by 1 base. The CDR3 loop reads CASSQARGSYEQYF. DNA of the CDR3: TGCGCCAGCAGCCAAGCGCGGGGGTCCTACGAGCAGTACTTC.

With regard to this clonotype: A single base separates this from a much larger clone, so it may be a read error. The gene calls are TRBV4-3 and TRBJ1-6; D may be TRBD1 (5 bases). Germline loops: CDR1 LGHNA, CDR2 YSLEER. This CDR3 region has 14 residues. V was cut by 1 base and J by 11 bases, with 12 bases left in between. The CDR3 spells CASSQGSRGPPLHF. The CDR3 DNA is TGCGCCAGCAGCCAAGGGAGCCGGGGCCCACCCCTCCACTTT.

This clonotype was seen ten or more times. The genes are TRBV6-6 and TRBJ2-3; 8 bases are a match to TRBD1. Germline values: CDR1 MNHNY, CDR2 SVGAGI (reference sequence). Trimming took 2 bases from V and 4 from J; bases not matched to a gene: 8. The CDR3 runs 16 residues. CDR3 DNA sequence: TGTGCCAGCAGTTACGTCCGCCAGGGGGCCTCAGATACGCAGTATTTT. Protein product: CASSYVRQGASDTQYF.

This clonotype was seen many times. CDR3 region: CASSLGPGKRYEQYF. CDR3 bases: TGTGCCAGCAGCCTTGGCCCGGGGAAACGGTACGAGCAGTACTTC. The chain uses TRBV5-6 and TRBJ2-7; TRBD2 might be the D (5 bases). Per germline, CDR1 SGHDT and CDR2 YYEEEE. The CDR3 is 15 amino acids. Trimming removed 4 bases at V and 4 bases at J, with 18 bases between. Complete variable domain (other parts from reference TRBV5-6 and TRBJ2-7): DAGVTQSPTHLIKTRGQQVTLRCSPKSGHDTVSWYQQALGQGPQFIFQYYEEEERQRGNFPDRFSGHQFPNYSSELNVNALLLGDSALYLCASSLGPGKRYEQYFGPGTRLTVT.

A remark on this clonotype: Since a much larger clone is just one base distant, this may be a read error. The genes are TRBV5-4 and TRBJ2-6; D might be TRBD1 or TRBD2, each matching 5 bases. CDR1 SGHNT and CDR2 YYREEE come from the germline V gene (reference sequence). The CDR3 is made up of 15 amino acids. The CDR3 DNA reads as TGTGCCAGCAGCTTGGCGGACTCTGGGGCCAACGTCCTGAATTTC. Encoded protein: CASSLADSGANVLNF.

This clonotype came up many times. The chain joins TRBV20-1 to TRBJ2-1; 7 nucleotides match TRBD2. Trimming took 1 base from V and 5 from J; bases not matched to a gene: 8. Germline loops: CDR1 DFQATT, CDR2 SNEGSKA (reference sequence). CDR3 length equals 15 residues. The CDR3 is CSARVTRTSDNEQFF. CDR3 nucleotides: TGCAGTGCTAGAGTAACACGAACTAGCGACAATGAGCAGTTCTTC.

In this sample, this clonotype turned up many times. This sequence joins TRBV6-1 and TRBJ2-3; D is undetermined. The CDR3 extends over 15 amino acids. V lost 9 bases, J lost 0 bases, and 16 bases lay in between. Looked up from germline, CDR1 is MNHNS and CDR2 is SASEGT. CDR3 amino acids: CASPSGTFSTDTQYF. The DNA for the CDR3 is TGTGCCAGTCCCTCGGGCACTTTTAGCACAGATACGCAGTATTTT.

This clonotype was observed at least ten times. V gene TRBV7-9 combines with J gene TRBJ1-2; TRBD1 aligns across 7 bases. This CDR3 is 16 amino acids long. CDR1 is SEHNR, CDR2 FQNEAQ, per germline (reference sequence). Unmatched junction bases numbered 11, after V lost 4 bases and J lost 3 bases. CDR3 sequence reads: CASSSVNRGVDYGYTF. CDR3 DNA: TGTGCCAGCAGCTCGGTTAACAGGGGAGTTGACTATGGCTACACCTTC.

Comments on this clonotype: Compared with germline, one end of the junction differs, possibly owing to a read error. This chain connects TRBV6-5 to TRBJ2-7; tentatively, D is TRBD1 or TRBD2 (5 bases each). The CDR3 runs 14 residues. Looked up from germline, CDR1 is MNHEY and CDR2 is SVGAGI. The CDR3 region has the DNA TGTGCCAGCAGTTATTCCGGGGCTGCCTACGAGCAGCACTTC. The encoded protein is CASSYSGAAYEQHF.

The table lists this clonotype with many counts. This chain connects TRBV11-2 to TRBJ2-3; 10 bases are a match to TRBD2. J lost 4 bases, V lost 1 base, and 5 bases had no gene match. The CDR3 has 16 amino acids. Germline V gene sequence: CDR1 SGHAT, CDR2 FQNNGV. The CDR3 sequence is CASSLVSAGGSDTQYF. CDR3 DNA sequence: TGTGCCAGCAGCTTAGTCTCAGCGGGAGGGTCAGATACGCAGTATTTT. The full variable domain, completed using reference TRBV11-2 and TRBJ2-3, is EAGVAQSPRYKIIEKRQSVAFWCNPISGHATLYWYQQILGQGPKLLIQFQNNGVVDDSQLPKDRFSAERLKGVDSTLKIQPAKLEDSAVYLCASSLVSAGGSDTQYFGPGTRLTVL.

This clonotype was recorded at least ten times. The chain uses TRBV20-1 and TRBJ1-1; 9 nucleotides align to TRBD1. The ends lost 6 bases at V and 4 bases at J; junction bases unmatched: 6. The germline gives CDR1 DFQATT, CDR2 SNEGSKA (reference sequence). The CDR3 covers 13 residues. CDR3 sequence reads: CSAEGQGSTEAFF. The CDR3, as DNA: TGCAGTGCCGAAGGACAGGGGAGCACTGAAGCTTTCTTT.

Many counts were recorded for this clonotype. The chain has TRBV28 and TRBJ1-1; 10 positions match TRBD1. J was trimmed by 6 bases and V by 5 bases; bases with no gene match: 3. Germline values: CDR1 MDHEN, CDR2 SYDVKM. The CDR3 consists of 13 residues. The CDR3 loop reads CASSVTGGSEAFF. The CDR3 DNA follows: TGTGCCAGCAGTGTGACAGGGGGCTCTGAAGCTTTCTTT.

This clonotype was counted a few times. A much larger clone is a single base away; this may be a read error. The rearrangement joins TRBV29-1 to TRBJ1-5; tentatively, D is TRBD1 (6 bases). Germline CDR1 SQVTM, CDR2 ANQGSEA. With 8 bases removed from V and 3 bases from J, the gap between germline ends came to 14 bases. The CDR3 runs 13 residues. The CDR3 DNA reads as TGCAGCATTGCAGGGGTAAACAATCAGCCCCAGCATTTT. Protein product: CSIAGVNNQPQHF.

This clonotype has just one count. The rearrangement links TRBV6-2 or TRBV6-3 to TRBJ2-5; D is possibly TRBD1 (6 bases). The germline gives CDR1 MNHEY, CDR2 SVGEGT. Trimming removed 6 bases at V and 7 bases at J, with 12 bases between. The CDR3 has 12 amino acids. The CDR3 loop is CASRPQTGTQYF. The CDR3 coding sequence is TGTGCCAGCAGACCCCAGACAGGGACCCAGTACTTC.

This clonotype showed up many times. This chain connects TRBV29-1 to TRBJ2-2; 7 bases match TRBD2. CDR1 is SQVTM and CDR2 is ANQGSEA in the germline V gene. The CDR3 has 13 residues. V was pared by 8 bases and J by 0 bases, with 3 bases of the junction left unmatched. For the CDR3, the DNA is TGCAGCCTAGCGGTAACGAACACCGGGGAGCTGTTTTTT. Its translation: CSLAVTNTGELFF.

The V call is TRBV2, the J call TRBJ2-1, with TRBD1 identical over 7 bases. After removal of 6 bases from V and 2 bases from J, the junction contained 10 bases not matched to a gene. The CDR3 runs to 16 residues. Germline-derived CDR1 and CDR2 are SNHLY and FYNNEI. This CDR3 reads CASSDPGQQTYNEQFF. CDR3 sequence (DNA): TGTGCCAGCAGCGATCCGGGACAGCAAACCTACAATGAGCAGTTCTTC.

The table lists this clonotype with many counts. The rearrangement uses TRBV6-1 and TRBJ2-3; perhaps TRBD2 as D (5 bases). The CDR3 loop spans 13 amino acids. V lost 8 bases and J 6 bases, leaving 15 bases between the germline ends. Germline CDR1 reads MNHNS; CDR2 reads SASEGT. The CDR3 region is CASEDWADDTQYF. CDR3 bases: TGTGCCAGCGAGGACTGGGCGGATGATACGCAGTATTTT.

Many counts were recorded for this clonotype. The chain employs TRBV4-2 and TRBJ2-2; possible D gene TRBD1, 5 bases. This CDR3 contains 17 residues. Between the trimmed V and J ends, which lost 0 bases and 4 bases, there was a span of 15 bases. Per the germline V gene, CDR1 is LGHNA and CDR2 is YNFKEQ. CDR3 coding DNA: TGTGCCAGCAGCCAAGAAGTCCGTTCAGGGTTCACCGGGGAGCTGTTTTTT. It specifies CASSQEVRSGFTGELFF.

This clonotype was found many times. This sequence joins TRBV5-1 and TRBJ2-7; D not certain. This CDR3 has 13 amino acids. V lost 0 bases and J lost 3, with 7 bases in between. Looked up from germline, CDR1 is SGHRS and CDR2 is YFSETQ. The CDR3 spells CASSLEAGYEQYF. CDR3 in DNA: TGCGCCAGCAGCTTGGAGGCCGGCTACGAGCAGTACTTC.

This clonotype was recorded many times. One end of the junction varies from germline; a read error may be responsible. V is TRBV19 and J is TRBJ1-1; D gene ambiguous. CDR3 size: 11 residues. Germline-derived CDR1 and CDR2 are LNHDA and SQIVND (reference sequence). Here the CDR3 reads CASSIGTEAFF. CDR3 nucleotides: TGTGCCAGCAGTATAGGGACTGAAGCTTTCTTT.

The chain couples TRBV24-1 to TRBJ2-3; 7 nucleotides line up with TRBD1. V lost 4 bases to trimming and J lost 8 bases; unmatched junction nucleotides: 8. This CDR3 is built from 14 residues. The germline V gene encodes CDR1 KGHDR and CDR2 SFDVKD. DNA for the CDR3: TGTGCCACCAGTGACCCCGACAGGGCAATTACGCAGTATTTT. Its protein product is CATSDPDRAITQYF.

Worth noting for this clonotype: Given a much more abundant clone one base away, this may be a read error. This chain connects TRBV20-1 to TRBJ1-1, with a tentative D call TRBD1 (6 bases). This CDR3 is 14 amino acids long. The V end lost 5 bases, the J end lost 6 bases, and 19 bases lay between the germline ends. Germline CDR1 is DFQATT and CDR2 is SNEGSKA (reference sequence). The CDR3 coding sequence is TGCAGTGCTGGGCTCACCAGGGGTTTCGCTGAAGCTTTCTTT. This gives the protein CSAGLTRGFAEAFF.

This clonotype came up many times. The chain has TRBV6-5 and TRBJ1-1, with D hard to call. Per germline, CDR1 MNHEY and CDR2 SVGAGI. Trimming stripped 4 bases from V and 0 bases from J, with 12 bases between. This CDR3 region has 15 residues. The CDR3 loop reads CASSSKGAMNTEAFF. The CDR3 DNA is TGTGCCAGCAGTTCCAAGGGTGCTATGAACACTGAAGCTTTCTTT.

Comments on this clonotype: A much larger clone differs from this one at a single base, so this may be a read error. V gene TRBV19 combines with J gene TRBJ1-3; unclear D gene. The CDR3 covers 13 residues. Germline V gives CDR1 LNHDA, CDR2 SQIVND (reference sequence). CDR3 residues: CATTMGTGSTIYF. CDR3 in DNA: TGTGCCACCACAATGGGCACTGGAAGCACCATATATTTT.

The table lists this clonotype with many counts. This chain joins TRBV7-8 and TRBJ1-1; tentatively, D is TRBD1 (5 bases). Per germline, CDR1 SGHVS and CDR2 FQNEAQ. The CDR3 contains 16 residues. V was trimmed by 0 bases and J by 4 bases, leaving 15 bases between them. CDR3 in DNA: TGTGCCAGCAGCTTAGCAGTGTACGGGGCTTCCACTGAAGCTTTCTTT. Translated, it gives CASSLAVYGASTEAFF. The complete variable domain, with remaining parts taken from reference TRBV7-8 and TRBJ1-1, reads GAGVSQSPRYKVAKRGQDVALRCDPISGHVSLFWYQQALGQGPEFLTYFQNEAQLDKSGLPSDRFFAERPEGSVSTLKIQRTQQEDSAVYLCASSLAVYGASTEAFFGQGTRLTVV.